These 20 T cell receptor beta chains were sequenced from one sample in a study of spatial heterogeneity in lung cancer. The time point here: blood at routine non-recurrence follow-up after resection. Each CDR3 protein gets one entry after TCRdb re-called the 5' RACE reads with MiXCR. The data contain about 94,000 distinct CDR3 sequences, roughly a fifth of them seen just once; the ten biggest clones take up roughly a fifth. Sequenced material: PBMCs, taken at follow-up. These receptors were collected from a male donor with early-stage non-small cell lung cancer.

This clonotype was found many times. V usage is TRBV7-2 and J usage is TRBJ2-3; 9 bases are a match to TRBD1. The CDR3 runs to 15 residues. V lost 3 bases, J lost 1 base, and 2 bases stayed unmatched. Germline loops: CDR1 SGHTA, CDR2 FQGNSA. CDR3 sequence (DNA): TGTGCCAGCAGCTTCCGGGACAGGGGCACAGATACGCAGTATTTT. Protein: CASSFRDRGTDTQYF.

In this sample, this clonotype turned up a few times. The CDR3 region is CSARSPSGVADTQYF. CDR3 DNA sequence: TGCAGTGCTAGGTCCCCTAGCGGGGTCGCAGATACGCAGTATTTT. This chain connects TRBV20-1 to TRBJ2-3; TRBD2 matches at 9 bases. Trimming removed 3 bases from V and 4 bases from J; junction bases left unmatched: 8. CDR3 length equals 15 residues. Germline assignment: CDR1 DFQATT and CDR2 SNEGSKA (reference sequence).

This clonotype showed up just a few times. The chain uses TRBV7-8 and TRBJ2-7, with TRBD1 identical over 8 bases. The CDR3 sequence is 14 residues long. The trim removed 5 bases at V and 2 bases at J, leaving 5 bases unmatched. Germline CDR1 and CDR2: SGHVS and FQNEAQ. The CDR3 region has the DNA TGTGCCAGCAGCCCGGACAGGGTAACCTACGAGCAGTACTTC. It is translated as CASSPDRVTYEQYF.

The rearrangement uses TRBV6-2 or TRBV6-3 and TRBJ1-5, with D uncertain. Germline V gives CDR1 MNHEY, CDR2 SVGEGT. V lost 4 bases to trimming and J lost 9 bases, with 19 bases between them. This CDR3 has 15 residues. DNA for the CDR3: TGTGCCAGCAGTTCCGGATACCGACAAGGGCGGCCCCAGCATTTT. Translation gives CASSSGYRQGRPQHF.

This CDR3 is CASSQVRWTEAFF. In DNA, the CDR3 is TGTGCCAGCAGCCAAGTCCGGTGGACTGAAGCTTTCTTT. V and J are TRBV3-1 and TRBJ1-1; D gene unclear. CDR3 length: 13 residues. Trimming removed 1 base from V and 5 bases from J, with 8 bases in between. Germline values: CDR1 LGHDT, CDR2 YNNKEL (reference sequence). Full variable domain (missing parts from reference TRBV3-1 and TRBJ1-1): DTAVSQTPKYLVTQMGNDKSIKCEQNLGHDTMYWYKQDSKKFLKIMFSYNNKELIINETVPNRFSPKSPDKAHLNLHINSLELGDSAVYFCASSQVRWTEAFFGQGTRLTVV.

This clonotype occurred a few times. The chain has TRBV11-2 and TRBJ1-5; D is ambiguous. The V and J ends lost 0 bases and 3 bases respectively, with 9 bases between them. This CDR3 has 15 amino acids. Germline V lookup: CDR1 SGHAT, CDR2 FQNNGV. CDR3 coding DNA: TGTGCCAGCAGCTTAGAAGCAGGCGCCAATCAGCCCCAGCATTTT. Translating gives CASSLEAGANQPQHF.

This clonotype was counted only a few times. This chain joins TRBV7-9 and TRBJ2-2; no reliable D call. The V gene lost 0 bases and the J gene lost 0 bases, with 8 bases spanning the gap. This CDR3 has 16 residues. In germline, CDR1 is SEHNR, CDR2 FQNEAQ (reference sequence). In DNA, the CDR3 is TGTGCCAGCAGCTTAGCAGGTTTCGCGAACACCGGGGAGCTGTTTTTT. Amino acids: CASSLAGFANTGELFF.

The chain couples TRBV24-1 to TRBJ2-3, with 11 bases aligning to TRBD2. The germline gives CDR1 KGHDR, CDR2 SFDVKD. The CDR3 has 15 residues. With 9 bases clipped from V and 5 bases from J, the junction kept 9 bases outside the gene matches. CDR3 bases: TGTGCCACCTCGGCGGCTAGCGGGGGGATAGATACGCAGTATTTT. Its translation is CATSAASGGIDTQYF.

This clonotype has more than one count but fewer than ten. This chain joins TRBV4-3 and TRBJ2-6; D might be TRBD2 (6 bases). In germline, CDR1 is LGHNA, CDR2 YSLEER. V lost 5 bases to trimming and J lost 0 bases, with 17 bases between them. The CDR3 contains 18 residues. In DNA, the CDR3 is TGCGCCAGCAGCTTGTCGCGGGCGGGGTACTCTGGGGCCAACGTCCTGACTTTC. Its protein product is CASSLSRAGYSGANVLTF.

This clonotype appeared a few times. The chain recombines TRBV5-1 with TRBJ2-7; TRBD1 or TRBD2 may be the D gene (5 bases each). In germline, CDR1 is SGHRS, CDR2 YFSETQ. CDR3 size: 15 residues. The V end was cut by 4 bases, the J end by 0 bases, with 14 bases between. CDR3 sequence: CASSALGPSSYEQYF. The CDR3, as DNA: TGCGCCAGCAGCGCCTTGGGACCTTCCTCCTACGAGCAGTACTTC.

The chain combines TRBV20-1 with TRBJ2-5; 9 positions agree with TRBD1. This CDR3 is built from 14 residues. Germline V gene data show CDR1 as DFQATT and CDR2 as SNEGSKA (reference sequence). V was clipped by 5 bases and J by 2 bases; unmatched bases: 6. CDR3 nucleotides: TGCAGTGCTCAAAGAGGACAGGGGCAAGAGACCCAGTACTTC. It specifies CSAQRGQGQETQYF.

This clonotype turned up a few times. The gene calls are TRBV12-3 or TRBV12-4 and TRBJ2-1; D may be TRBD1 (5 bases). The CDR3 contains 13 residues. The V end lost 1 base, the J end lost 7 bases, and 8 bases lay between the germline ends. For the CDR3, the DNA is TGTGCCAGCAGTTTAGGTAGGGGAAATGAGCAGTTCTTC. It is translated as CASSLGRGNEQFF.

In DNA form, the CDR3 reads TGTGCCAGCAGTCCCCGTGGACAGGGAAGTAATGAAAAACTGTTTTTT. Its protein is CASSPRGQGSNEKLFF. The chain joins TRBV28 to TRBJ1-4; TRBD1 aligns across 8 bases. The germline CDR1 and CDR2 sequences are MDHEN and SYDVKM. There are 16 residues in the CDR3. The ends lost 5 bases at V and 4 bases at J; junction bases unmatched: 9.

Ten or more counts support this clonotype. The chain carries TRBV20-1 and TRBJ2-5; D is possibly TRBD1 (6 bases). This CDR3 has 12 residues. From germline, CDR1 is DFQATT and CDR2 SNEGSKA (reference sequence). The ends were cut back, 2 bases at V and 5 bases at J, with 9 bases in the middle. This CDR3 is CSARRQGETQYF. CDR3 nucleotide sequence: TGCAGTGCTAGAAGGCAGGGGGAGACCCAGTACTTC.

This clonotype has more than one count but fewer than ten. CDR3 in amino acids: CASSFPSGRAGTDTQYF. In nucleotides, the CDR3 is TGTGCCAGCAGTTTCCCCAGCGGGAGGGCCGGCACAGATACGCAGTATTTT. V and J are TRBV12-3 or TRBV12-4 and TRBJ2-3; 10 nucleotides line up with TRBD2. The CDR3 sequence is 17 residues long. V gave up 3 bases and J gave up 1 base; unmatched junction bases: 7.

This clonotype was recorded a few times. The gene calls are TRBV19 and TRBJ2-5, with 7 positions matching TRBD2. The germline CDR1 and CDR2 sequences are LNHDA and SQIVND (reference sequence). The CDR3 contains 15 residues. J was trimmed by 3 bases and V by 4 bases; bases with no gene match: 8. The CDR3, as DNA: TGTGCCAGTAGTACCCTCCAAAGCGGGAAAGAGACCCAGTACTTC. This encodes CASSTLQSGKETQYF.

The chain combines TRBV28 with TRBJ2-7, with 7 bases matching TRBD2. The CDR3 extends over 14 amino acids. The J segment lost 4 bases and the V segment lost 6 bases, leaving 9 bases of the junction unmatched. CDR1 MDHEN and CDR2 SYDVKM come from the germline V gene. This CDR3 is CASRPGTITYEQYF. CDR3 coding DNA: TGTGCCAGCAGACCCGGGACTATCACTTACGAGCAGTACTTC. The full variable domain, its missing parts supplied by reference TRBV28 and TRBJ2-7, is DVKVTQSSRYLVKRTGEKVFLECVQDMDHENMFWYRQDPGLGLRLIYFSYDVKMKEKGDIPEGYSVSREKKERFSLILESASTNQTSMYLCASRPGTITYEQYFGPGTRLTVT.

This chain links TRBV2 with TRBJ1-6, with TRBD1 matching over 7 bases. From germline, CDR1 is SNHLY and CDR2 FYNNEI. The CDR3 runs to 14 residues. Germline trimming cut 6 bases from V and 3 bases from J; bases unmatched to any gene: 2. CDR3: CASRRDSYNSPLHF. The CDR3 DNA sequence: TGTGCCAGCAGGAGGGACAGCTATAATTCACCCCTCCACTTT.

In this sample, this clonotype turned up a few times. J is TRBJ1-1 and V is TRBV6-1; TRBD1 matches 7 bases. This CDR3 is built from 11 residues. Trimming at V came to 6 bases and at J to 8 bases, leaving 3 bases not matched to a gene. Per germline, CDR1 MNHNS and CDR2 SASEGT. The CDR3 sequence: CASRTTGEAFF. DNA of the CDR3: TGTGCCAGCAGGACGACAGGGGAAGCTTTCTTT.

The V gene is TRBV25-1, the J gene TRBJ1-2, with unresolved D. This CDR3 is built from 10 residues. Trimming took 5 bases from V and 8 from J, leaving 6 bases between them. Germline CDR1 MGHDK, CDR2 SYGVNS. The CDR3 region is CASSSGGYTF. The CDR3 bases are TGTGCCAGCAGTTCTGGGGGCTACACCTTC.